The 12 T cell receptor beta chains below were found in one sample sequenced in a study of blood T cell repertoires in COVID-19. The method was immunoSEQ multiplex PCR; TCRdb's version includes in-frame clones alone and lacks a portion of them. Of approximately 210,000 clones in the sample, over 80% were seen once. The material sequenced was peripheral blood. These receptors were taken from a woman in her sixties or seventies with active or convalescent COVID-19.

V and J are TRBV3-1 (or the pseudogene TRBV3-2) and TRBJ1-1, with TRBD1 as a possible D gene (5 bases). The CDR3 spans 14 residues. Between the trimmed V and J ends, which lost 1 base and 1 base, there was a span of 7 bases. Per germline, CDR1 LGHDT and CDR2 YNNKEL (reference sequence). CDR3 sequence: CASSQGTRNTEAFF. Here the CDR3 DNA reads TGTGCCAGCAGCCAAGGGACAAGGAACACTGAAGCTTTCTTT.

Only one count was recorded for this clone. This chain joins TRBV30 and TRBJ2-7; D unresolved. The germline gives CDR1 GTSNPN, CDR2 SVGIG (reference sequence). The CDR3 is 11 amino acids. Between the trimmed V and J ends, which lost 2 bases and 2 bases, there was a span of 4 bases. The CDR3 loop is CAWSNTYEQYF. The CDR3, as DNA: TGTGCCTGGAGTAACACCTACGAGCAGTACTTC.

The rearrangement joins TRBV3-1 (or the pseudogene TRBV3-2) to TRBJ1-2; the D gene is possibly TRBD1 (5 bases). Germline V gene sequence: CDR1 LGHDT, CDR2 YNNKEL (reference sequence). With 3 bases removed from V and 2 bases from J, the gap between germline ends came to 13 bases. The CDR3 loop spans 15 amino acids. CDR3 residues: CASSQNGGRNYGYTF. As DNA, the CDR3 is TGTGCCAGCAGCCAGAACGGGGGAAGGAACTATGGCTACACCTTC.

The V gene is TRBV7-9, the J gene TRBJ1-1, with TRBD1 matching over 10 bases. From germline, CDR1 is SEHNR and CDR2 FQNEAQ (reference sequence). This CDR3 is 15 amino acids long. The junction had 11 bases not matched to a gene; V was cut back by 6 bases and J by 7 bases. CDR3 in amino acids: CASSSTGTGENEAFF. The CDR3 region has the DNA TGTGCCAGCAGTTCGACCGGGACAGGGGAGAATGAAGCTTTCTTT.

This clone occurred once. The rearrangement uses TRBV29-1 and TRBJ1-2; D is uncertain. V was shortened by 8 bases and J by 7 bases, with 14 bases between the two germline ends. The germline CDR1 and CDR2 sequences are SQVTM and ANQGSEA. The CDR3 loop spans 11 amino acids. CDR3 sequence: CSIPRAGGYTF. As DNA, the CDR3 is TGCAGCATACCTCGGGCGGGTGGCTACACCTTC.

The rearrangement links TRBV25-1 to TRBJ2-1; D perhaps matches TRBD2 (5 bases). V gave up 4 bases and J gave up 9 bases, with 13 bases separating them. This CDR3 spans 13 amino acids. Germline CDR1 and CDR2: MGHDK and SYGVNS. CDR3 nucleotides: TGTGCCAGCAGTGTTACGAGGGAGTCTGAGCAGTTCTTC. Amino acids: CASSVTRESEQFF.

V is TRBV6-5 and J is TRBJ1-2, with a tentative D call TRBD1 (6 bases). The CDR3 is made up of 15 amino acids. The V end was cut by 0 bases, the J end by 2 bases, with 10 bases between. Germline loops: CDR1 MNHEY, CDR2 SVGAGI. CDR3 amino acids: CASSYSITGNYGYTF. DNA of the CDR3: TGTGCCAGCAGTTACTCGATTACAGGGAACTATGGCTACACCTTC.

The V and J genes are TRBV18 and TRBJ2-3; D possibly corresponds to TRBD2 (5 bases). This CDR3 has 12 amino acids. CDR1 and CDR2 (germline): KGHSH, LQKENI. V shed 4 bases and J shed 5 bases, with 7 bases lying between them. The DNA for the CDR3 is TGTGCCAGCTCACAAGGACTAGATACGCAGTATTTT. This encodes CASSQGLDTQYF.

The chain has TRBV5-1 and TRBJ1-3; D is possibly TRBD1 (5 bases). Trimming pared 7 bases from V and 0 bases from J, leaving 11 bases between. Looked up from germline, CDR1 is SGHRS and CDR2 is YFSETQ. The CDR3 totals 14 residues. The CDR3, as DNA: TGCGCCAGCGGCACAGGCATCTCTGGAAACACCATATATTTT. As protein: CASGTGISGNTIYF.

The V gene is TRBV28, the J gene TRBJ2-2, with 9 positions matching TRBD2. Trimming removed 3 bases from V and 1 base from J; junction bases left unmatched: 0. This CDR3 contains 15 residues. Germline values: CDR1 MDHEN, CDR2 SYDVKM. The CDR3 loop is CASSFSGRNTGELFF. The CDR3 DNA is TGTGCCAGCAGTTTTAGCGGGAGGAACACCGGGGAGCTGTTTTTT.

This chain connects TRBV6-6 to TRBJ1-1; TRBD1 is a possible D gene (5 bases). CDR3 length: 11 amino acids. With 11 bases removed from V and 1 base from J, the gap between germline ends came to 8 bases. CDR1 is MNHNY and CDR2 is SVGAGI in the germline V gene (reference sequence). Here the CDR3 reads CAARGNTEAFF. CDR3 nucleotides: TGTGCCGCAAGGGGGAACACTGAAGCTTTCTTT.

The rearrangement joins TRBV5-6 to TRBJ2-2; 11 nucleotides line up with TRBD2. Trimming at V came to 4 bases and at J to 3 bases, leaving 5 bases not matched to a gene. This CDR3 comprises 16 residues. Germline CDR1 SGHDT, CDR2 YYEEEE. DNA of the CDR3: TGTGCCAGCAGCCGTCCTAGCGGGGGGTACACCGGGGAGCTGTTTTTT. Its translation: CASSRPSGGYTGELFF. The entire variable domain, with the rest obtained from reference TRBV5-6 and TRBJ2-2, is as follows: DAGVTQSPTHLIKTRGQQVTLRCSPKSGHDTVSWYQQALGQGPQFIFQYYEEEERQRGNFPDRFSGHQFPNYSSELNVNALLLGDSALYLCASSRPSGGYTGELFFGEGSRLTVL.